These T cell receptor beta chains were read from a single sample in a study of blood T cell repertoires in COVID-19. Assay: immunoSEQ multiplex PCR; the TCRdb copy retains only in-frame clones and omits some. The sample gives 120,000 or so clones, about 81% of which show up once; 17% is in the top ten. Sequenced material: peripheral blood. The receptors stem from a man aged 25-45 years with COVID-19, enrolled during active disease. The CDR3 runs from the conserved cysteine through the conserved F or W. The D gene is left open where the match is weak. The size of a clone is reported for some rows only, either as once, few or many, or as a class for expanded clones.

v_gene	j_gene	abundance	d_gene	CDR3nt	CDR3aa
TRBV6-5	TRBJ1-5	few	TRBD1	TGTGCCAGCAGCGAGACGACAGGGAATGGGCCCCAGCATTTT	CASSETTGNGPQHF
TRBV19	TRBJ2-7	once	TRBD1	TGTGCCAGTAGTAAAGGACAGGTGTCGACCGAGCAGTACTTC	CASSKGQVSTEQYF
TRBV19	TRBJ1-1	.	TRBD1	TGTGCCAGTAGTCCCGGGACAGGTCCCTTGAACACTGAAGCTTTCTTT	CASSPGTGPLNTEAFF
TRBV5-6	TRBJ2-1	once	TRBD1	TGTGCCAGCAGCAGACAGGGGCCGCAGTTCTTC	CASSRQGPQFF
TRBV11-3	TRBJ1-5	.	.	TGTGCCAGCAGCTTAGGAGGGCCGGGGAATCAGCCCCAGCATTTT	CASSLGGPGNQPQHF
TRBV4-1	TRBJ1-5	once	.	TGCGCCAGCAGCCAAGTCGAGGGGGAGGGTCAGCCCCAGCATTTT	CASSQVEGEGQPQHF
TRBV25-1	TRBJ1-6	.	.	TGTGCCAGCAGTCACAGGGTACCTTATAATTCACCCCTCCACTTT	CASSHRVPYNSPLHF
TRBV12-3/TRBV12-4	TRBJ1-1	.	.	TGTGCCAGCAGTCGACTCAGGGGCGAAGCTTTCTTT	CASSRLRGEAFF
TRBV5-6	TRBJ1-2	.	.	TGTGCCAGCAGCCATATCCAGGTCGTCCATGGCTACACCTTC	CASSHIQVVHGYTF
TRBV19	TRBJ2-1	.	.	TGTGCCAGTAGTGGAACGGGTATCCCCTACAATGAGCAGTTCTTC	CASSGTGIPYNEQFF
TRBV28	TRBJ2-7	.	TRBD1	TGTGCCAGCAGTTACAGGGGGCTGGGGTCCTACGAGCAGTACTTC	CASSYRGLGSYEQYF
TRBV6-5	TRBJ2-2	.	.	TGTGCCAGCAGTTACTCCCCCGCGGGAATCACCGGGGAGCTGTTTTTT	CASSYSPAGITGELFF
TRBV2	TRBJ2-2	.	.	TGTGCCAGCAGGGCTACAGGGTCCGGGGAGCTGTTTTTT	CASRATGSGELFF
TRBV6-2/TRBV6-3	TRBJ1-5	.	.	TGTGCCAGCAGTTCCCAGGACTGGCATAGCAATCAGCCCCAGCATTTT	CASSSQDWHSNQPQHF
TRBV10-1	TRBJ1-1	.	.	TGCGCCAGCAGTGCTGGGGAGCACAGGGATCCGAACACTGAAGCTTTCTTT	CASSAGEHRDPNTEAFF
TRBV7-9	TRBJ2-5	.	.	TGTGCCAGCAGCTTAGATAGGAGATCAGGGGCAGAGACCCAGTACTTC	CASSLDRRSGAETQYF
TRBV19	TRBJ1-5	.	.	TGTGCCAGTAGTAGGGTCCCGGGACAAGGTAGCAATCAGCCCCAGCATTTT	CASSRVPGQGSNQPQHF
TRBV9	TRBJ2-7	.	.	TGTGCCAGCAGCGTGTACTCCGGGGACTACGAGCAGTACTTC	CASSVYSGDYEQYF
TRBV2	TRBJ2-2	.	TRBD2	TGTGCCAGCAGTAGACTAGCCCCTGCGAACACCGGGGAGCTGTTTTTT	CASSRLAPANTGELFF
TRBV19	TRBJ2-1	.	.	TGTGCCAGTAGTATCTGGTCTAGGGGGTACAATGAGCAGTTCTTC	CASSIWSRGYNEQFF
TRBV7-9	TRBJ2-1	.	TRBD2	TGTGCCAGCAGCAATAGCGGGGGGGCGAAGGATGAGCAGTTCTTC	CASSNSGGAKDEQFF
TRBV5-1	TRBJ2-5	few	.	TGCGCCAGCAGCTTGGTTGGGACACCAAGAGGGAGACAAGAGACCCAGTACTTC	CASSLVGTPRGRQETQYF
TRBV10-3	TRBJ2-2	once	.	TGTGCCATCAGTGAAGGGGGTGATGGCGGGGAGCTGTTTTTT	CAISEGGDGGELFF
TRBV9	TRBJ1-3	.	.	TGTGCCAGCAGCGATCTAACAGGGTATGGAAACACCATATATTTT	CASSDLTGYGNTIYF
TRBV19	TRBJ1-1	.	TRBD1	TGTGCCAGTAGTATGACAGGGGACACTGAAGCTTTCTTT	CASSMTGDTEAFF
TRBV3-1/TRBV3-2	TRBJ1-6	once	.	TGTGCCAGCAGCCAAGAGCAGACCTATAATTCACCCCTCCACTTT	CASSQEQTYNSPLHF
TRBV30	TRBJ2-2	.	TRBD1	TGTGCCTGGAGTGTACCGGACAGGGCAATTTACGACACCGGGGAGCTGTTTTTT	CAWSVPDRAIYDTGELFF
TRBV5-1	TRBJ2-7	.	.	TGCGCCAGCAGCTACTACACTACAGGGTCGGCGGGAGAGTTTTACGAGCAGTACTTC	CASSYYTTGSAGEFYEQYF
TRBV13	TRBJ1-2	.	TRBD1	TGTGCCAGCAGCTCAGGGACAGGGGGATATGGCTACACCTTC	CASSSGTGGYGYTF
TRBV12-5	TRBJ2-1	.	TRBD2	TGTGCTAGTGGTTTGGTGGGGGAGGGCCTTCGGAGGAACAATGAGCAGTTCTTC	CASGLVGEGLRRNNEQFF
TRBV20-1	TRBJ1-4	once	.	TGCAGTGCTAGTTCAGGGGATGAAAAACTGTTTTTT	CSASSGDEKLFF
TRBV7-9	TRBJ2-2	.	.	TGTGCCAGCAGTAGGTGGGACTCCAAAACGGGGGAGCTGTTTTTT	CASSRWDSKTGELFF
TRBV11-2	TRBJ2-7	few	TRBD2	TGTGCCAGCAGACTCGGGGGGAACGAGCAGTACTTC	CASRLGGNEQYF
TRBV27	TRBJ2-5	.	TRBD1	TGTGCCAGCAGCCCCGGACAGGCCGTGGAGACCCAGTACTTC	CASSPGQAVETQYF
TRBV5-1	TRBJ2-1	.	TRBD1	TGCGCCAGCAGCTGGGGACAGGGGTACAATGAGCAGTTCTTC	CASSWGQGYNEQFF
TRBV4-3	TRBJ1-6	once	TRBD1	TGCGCCAGCAGCCAAGTCCGCCAGGGGGCGCGATCACCCCTCCACTTT	CASSQVRQGARSPLHF
TRBV2	TRBJ2-1	.	TRBD2	TGTGCCAGCAGTCTAGCGGGACCGAGAACGCAGTTCTTC	CASSLAGPRTQFF
TRBV12-5	TRBJ1-6	.	.	TGTGCTAGTGGGATATGGGGGGAGAGGTCACCCCTCCACTTT	CASGIWGERSPLHF
TRBV9	TRBJ1-5	.	TRBD1	TGTGCCAGCAGCGTATCTGCAGGGGGTGTGGGACAGCCCCAGCATTTT	CASSVSAGGVGQPQHF
TRBV6-6	TRBJ2-2	.	TRBD1	TGTGCCAGCAGTTACAGCGGGACAGGGACCACCGGGGAGCTGTTTTTT	CASSYSGTGTTGELFF
TRBV12-3/TRBV12-4	TRBJ1-2	.	.	TGTGCCAGCAGCCTTATGAGGGAGGGAGGCTACACCTTC	CASSLMREGGYTF
TRBV6-5	TRBJ1-2	.	TRBD1	TGTGCCAGCAGTTACAATAGGGGGCATGGCTACACCTTC	CASSYNRGHGYTF
TRBV28	TRBJ1-5	.	.	TGTGCCAGCAGTATCCTTCAGGGAAGAGAGGGCAATCAGCCCCAGCATTTT	CASSILQGREGNQPQHF
TRBV6-5	TRBJ1-4	few	TRBD1	TGTGCCAGCAGTCGACAGGGGGCAGGAGAAAAACTGTTTTTT	CASSRQGAGEKLFF
TRBV9	TRBJ2-6	once	.	TGTGCCAGCAGCGACGGGACAACCTCTGGGGCCAACGTCCTGACTTTC	CASSDGTTSGANVLTF
TRBV6-2/TRBV6-3	TRBJ1-3	once	.	TGTGCCAGCAGTCCGGGACACACCGACTCTGGAAACACCATATATTTT	CASSPGHTDSGNTIYF
TRBV6-1	TRBJ2-7	.	.	TGTGCCAGCAGTGAAGATACGGGAGCCACCTACGAGCAGTACTTC	CASSEDTGATYEQYF
TRBV27	TRBJ2-1	.	.	TGTGCCAGCGCGATGACCCCGACTGATGAGCAGTTCTTC	CASAMTPTDEQFF
TRBV24-1	TRBJ2-3	.	.	TGTGCCACCAGTGGCACCGGAGAGGGTCATCAAGATACGCAGTATTTT	CATSGTGEGHQDTQYF
TRBV28	TRBJ2-7	.	TRBD2	TGTGCCAGCAGCGCCCCCGGCCGACTAGCGGGGGTGGGGGGCTCCTACGAGCAGTACTTC	CASSAPGRLAGVGGSYEQYF
TRBV29-1	TRBJ1-2	once	TRBD1	TGCAGCTTTTTAGACAGGGGGCGCAACTATGGCTACACCTTC	CSFLDRGRNYGYTF
TRBV6-2/TRBV6-3	TRBJ1-5	.	TRBD1	TGTGCCAGCAGTCCACCGGGACAGGGGGCGCAAGGCAATCAGCCCCAGCATTTT	CASSPPGQGAQGNQPQHF
TRBV19	TRBJ1-5	.	TRBD1	TGTGCCAGTAGCCCCGCTCGCGGGACAGGGGATCAGCCCCAGCATTTT	CASSPARGTGDQPQHF
TRBV3-1/TRBV3-2	TRBJ1-2	.	.	TGTGCCAGCAGCCACCTTAACTATGGCTACACCTTC	CASSHLNYGYTF